Listed below are T cell receptor beta chains from one sample, sequenced in a study of blood T cell repertoires in COVID-19. Assay used: immunoSEQ multiplex PCR; TCRdb lists only in-frame clones, some missing. The sample carries about 400,000 clones, roughly 87% recorded once. The sequenced sample was PBMCs or T cells enriched from blood (not recorded which). All receptors derive from a woman in her thirties or forties with acute COVID-19. Both conserved end residues are part of each CDR3. A D gene is named only where the DNA matches it firmly. Clone size appears in some rows only: once, few, many, or a class for an expanded clone.

>TRBV5-4|NA|NA|TRBJ1-2
CASSVGSVLPQGHYGYTF
TGTGCCAGCAGCGTGGGGTCAGTATTACCCCAGGGGCACTATGGCTACACCTTC
>TRBV5-1|NA|NA|TRBJ2-1
CASSPEGGIGYEQFF
TGCGCCAGCAGCCCGGAGGGGGGGATTGGATATGAGCAGTTCTTC
>TRBV19|TRBD1|NA|TRBJ2-7
CASSHIGQGNPYEQYF
TGTGCCAGTAGTCATATTGGACAGGGGAACCCCTACGAGCAGTACTTC
>TRBV5-1|NA|NA|TRBJ1-4
CASSADSIYEKLFF
TGCGCCAGCAGCGCGGACAGTATTTATGAAAAACTGTTTTTT
>TRBV3-1/TRBV3-2|NA|NA|TRBJ2-5
CASTQSMRETQYF
TGTGCCAGCACCCAGAGCATGAGAGAGACCCAGTACTTC
>TRBV30|TRBD1|NA|TRBJ1-6
CAWRAGQAKSPLHF
TGTGCCTGGAGGGCGGGACAGGCGAAATCACCCCTCCACTTT
>TRBV6-5|NA|once|TRBJ2-1
CASSDGSNEQFF
TGTGCCAGCAGCGACGGGTCCAATGAGCAGTTCTTC
>TRBV6-5|NA|NA|TRBJ2-1
CASSFGGNEQFF
TGTGCCAGCAGTTTTGGGGGGAATGAGCAGTTCTTC
>TRBV19|NA|few|TRBJ2-7
CASDQGYEQYF
TGTGCCAGCGACCAGGGGTACGAGCAGTACTTC
>TRBV2|TRBD1|NA|TRBJ2-5
CASNSRTGEETQYF
TGTGCCAGCAATTCCCGGACAGGGGAGGAGACCCAGTACTTC
>TRBV10-3|NA|few|TRBJ1-5
CAISEGPPWEQPQHF
TGTGCCATCAGTGAAGGGCCACCCTGGGAGCAGCCCCAGCATTTT
>TRBV6-5|TRBD1|NA|TRBJ2-7
CATRRGPGTGYEQYF
TGTGCCACCCGACGGGGCCCAGGGACAGGCTACGAGCAGTACTTC
>TRBV14|NA|once|TRBJ2-2
CASSQVPFGGGTGELFF
TGTGCCAGCAGCCAAGTGCCCTTCGGAGGTGGCACCGGGGAGCTGTTTTTT